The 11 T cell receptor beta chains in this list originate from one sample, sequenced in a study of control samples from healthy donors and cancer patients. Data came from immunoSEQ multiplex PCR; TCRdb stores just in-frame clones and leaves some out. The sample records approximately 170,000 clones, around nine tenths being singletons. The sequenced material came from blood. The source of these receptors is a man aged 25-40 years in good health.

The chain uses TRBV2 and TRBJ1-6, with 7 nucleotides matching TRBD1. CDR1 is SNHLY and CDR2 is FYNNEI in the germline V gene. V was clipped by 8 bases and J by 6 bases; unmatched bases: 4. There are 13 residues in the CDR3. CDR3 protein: CASSGTVNSPLHF. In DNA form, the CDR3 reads TGTGCCAGCTCCGGGACAGTTAATTCACCCCTCCACTTT.

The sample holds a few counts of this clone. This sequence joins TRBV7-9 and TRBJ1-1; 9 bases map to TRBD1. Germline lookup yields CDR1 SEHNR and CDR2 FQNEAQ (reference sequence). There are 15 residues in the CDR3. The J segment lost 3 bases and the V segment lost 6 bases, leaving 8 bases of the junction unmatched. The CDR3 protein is CASSHGQGNYTEAFF. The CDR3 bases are TGTGCCAGCAGTCACGGACAGGGGAATTACACTGAAGCTTTCTTT.

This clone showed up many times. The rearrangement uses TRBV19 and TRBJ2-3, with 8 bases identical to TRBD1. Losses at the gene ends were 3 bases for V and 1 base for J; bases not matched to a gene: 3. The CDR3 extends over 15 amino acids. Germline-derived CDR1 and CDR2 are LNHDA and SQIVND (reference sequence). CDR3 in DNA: TGTGCCAGTAGTATCGGGGGACAGGGCACAGATACGCAGTATTTT. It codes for CASSIGGQGTDTQYF.

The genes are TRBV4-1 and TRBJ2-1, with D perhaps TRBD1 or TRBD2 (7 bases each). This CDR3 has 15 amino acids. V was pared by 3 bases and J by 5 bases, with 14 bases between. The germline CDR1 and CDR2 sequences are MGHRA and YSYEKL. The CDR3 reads CASSQTSRGDNEQFF. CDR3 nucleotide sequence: TGCGCCAGCAGCCAGACTAGCAGGGGGGACAATGAGCAGTTCTTC.

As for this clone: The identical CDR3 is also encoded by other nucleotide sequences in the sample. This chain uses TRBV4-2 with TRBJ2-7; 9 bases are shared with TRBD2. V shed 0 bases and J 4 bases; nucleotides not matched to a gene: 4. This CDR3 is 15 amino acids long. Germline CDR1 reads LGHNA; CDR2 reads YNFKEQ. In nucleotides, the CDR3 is TGTGCCAGCAGCCAAGAGGCGGGAGGGCTATACGAGCAGTACTTC. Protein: CASSQEAGGLYEQYF.

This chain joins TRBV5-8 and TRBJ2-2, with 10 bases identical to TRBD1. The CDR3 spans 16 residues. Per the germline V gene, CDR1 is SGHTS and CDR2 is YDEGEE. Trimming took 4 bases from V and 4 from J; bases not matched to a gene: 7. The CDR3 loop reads CASSRRQGASTGELFF. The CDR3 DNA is TGTGCCAGCAGCCGCAGACAGGGGGCGAGCACCGGGGAGCTGTTTTTT.

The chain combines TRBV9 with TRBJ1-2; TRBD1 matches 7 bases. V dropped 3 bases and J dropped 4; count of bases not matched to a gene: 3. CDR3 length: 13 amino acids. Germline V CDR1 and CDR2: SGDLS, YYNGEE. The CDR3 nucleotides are TGTGCCAGCAGCGACCGACAGGGCTATGGCTACACCTTC. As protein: CASSDRQGYGYTF.

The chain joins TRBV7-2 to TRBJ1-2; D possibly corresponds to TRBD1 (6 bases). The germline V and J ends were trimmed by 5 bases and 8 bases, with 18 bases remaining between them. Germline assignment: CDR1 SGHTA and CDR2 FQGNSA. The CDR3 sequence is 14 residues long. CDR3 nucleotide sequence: TGTGCCAGCAGCCGTCTTCAGGGGTTTTGGGGCTACACCTTC. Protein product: CASSRLQGFWGYTF.

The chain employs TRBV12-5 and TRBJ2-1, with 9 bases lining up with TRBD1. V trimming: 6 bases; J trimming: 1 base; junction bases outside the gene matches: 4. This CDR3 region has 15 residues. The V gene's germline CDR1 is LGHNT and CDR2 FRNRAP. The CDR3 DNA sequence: TGTGCTAGTGGAACCGGGACAGGGTCCTACAATGAGCAGTTCTTC. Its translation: CASGTGTGSYNEQFF.

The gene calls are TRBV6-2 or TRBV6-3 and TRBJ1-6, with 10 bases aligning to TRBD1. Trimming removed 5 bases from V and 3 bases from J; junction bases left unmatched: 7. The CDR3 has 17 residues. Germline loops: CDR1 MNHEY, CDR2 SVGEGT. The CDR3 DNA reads TGTGCCAGCAGTGCCGCCGGGACAGGGGTCTATAATTCACCCCTCCACTTT. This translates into CASSAAGTGVYNSPLHF.

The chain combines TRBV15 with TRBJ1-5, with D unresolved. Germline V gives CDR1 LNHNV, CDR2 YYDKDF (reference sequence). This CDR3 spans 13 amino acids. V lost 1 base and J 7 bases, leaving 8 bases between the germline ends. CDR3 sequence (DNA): TGTGCCACCAGCAGAGTGGTCGGCCAGCCCCAGCATTTT. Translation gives CATSRVVGQPQHF.